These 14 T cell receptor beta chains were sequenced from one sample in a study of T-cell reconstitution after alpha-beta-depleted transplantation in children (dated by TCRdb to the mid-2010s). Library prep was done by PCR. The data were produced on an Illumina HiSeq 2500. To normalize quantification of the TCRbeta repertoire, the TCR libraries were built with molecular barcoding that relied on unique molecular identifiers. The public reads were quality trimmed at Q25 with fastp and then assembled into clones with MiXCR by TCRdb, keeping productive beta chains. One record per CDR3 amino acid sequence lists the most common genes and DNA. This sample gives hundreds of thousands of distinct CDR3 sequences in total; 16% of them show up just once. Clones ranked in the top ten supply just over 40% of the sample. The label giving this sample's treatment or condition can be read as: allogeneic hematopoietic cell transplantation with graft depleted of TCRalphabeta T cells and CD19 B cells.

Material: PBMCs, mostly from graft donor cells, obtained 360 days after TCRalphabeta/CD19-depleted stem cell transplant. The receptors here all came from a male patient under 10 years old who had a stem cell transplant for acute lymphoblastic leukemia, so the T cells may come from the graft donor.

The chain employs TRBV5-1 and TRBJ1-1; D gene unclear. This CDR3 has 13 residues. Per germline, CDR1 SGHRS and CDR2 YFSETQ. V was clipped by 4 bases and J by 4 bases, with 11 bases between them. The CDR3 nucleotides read TGCGCCAGCAGCGTCCGGACGGGCACTGAAGCTTTCTTT. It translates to CASSVRTGTEAFF.

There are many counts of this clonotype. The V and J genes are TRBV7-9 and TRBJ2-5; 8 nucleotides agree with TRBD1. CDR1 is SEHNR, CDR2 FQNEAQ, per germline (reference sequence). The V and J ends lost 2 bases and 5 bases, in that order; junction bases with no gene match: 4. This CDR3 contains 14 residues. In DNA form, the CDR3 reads TGTGCCAGCAGCTTACAGGGGGCTTCGGAGACCCAGTACTTC. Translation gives CASSLQGASETQYF.

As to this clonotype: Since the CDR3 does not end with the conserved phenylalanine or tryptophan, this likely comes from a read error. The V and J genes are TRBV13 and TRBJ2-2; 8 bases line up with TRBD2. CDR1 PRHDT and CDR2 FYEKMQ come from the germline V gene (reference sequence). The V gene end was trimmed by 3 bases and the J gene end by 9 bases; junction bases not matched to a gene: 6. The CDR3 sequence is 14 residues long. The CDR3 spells CASSLGLVSWELFC. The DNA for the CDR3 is TGTGCCAGCAGCTTGGGACTAGTCTCCTGGGAGCTGTTTTGT.

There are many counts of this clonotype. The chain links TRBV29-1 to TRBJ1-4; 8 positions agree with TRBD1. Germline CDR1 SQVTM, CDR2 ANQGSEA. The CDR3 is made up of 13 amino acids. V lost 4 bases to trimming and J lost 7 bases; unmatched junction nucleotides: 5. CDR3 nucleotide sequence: TGCAGCGTTGGAAACAGGGGGATTGAAAAACTGTTTTTT. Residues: CSVGNRGIEKLFF.

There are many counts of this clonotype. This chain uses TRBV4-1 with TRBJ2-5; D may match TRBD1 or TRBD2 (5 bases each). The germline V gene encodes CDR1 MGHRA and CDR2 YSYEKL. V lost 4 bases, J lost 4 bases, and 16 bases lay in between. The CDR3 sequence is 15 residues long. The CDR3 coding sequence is TGCGCCAGCAGCCGCGGACGAGGGGTCCGAGAGACCCAGTACTTC. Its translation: CASSRGRGVRETQYF.

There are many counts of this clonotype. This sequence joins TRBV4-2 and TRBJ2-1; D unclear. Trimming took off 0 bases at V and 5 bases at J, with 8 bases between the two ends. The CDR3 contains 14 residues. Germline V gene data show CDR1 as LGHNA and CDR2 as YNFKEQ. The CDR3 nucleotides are TGTGCCAGCAGCCAAGAAAGGATTAACAATGAGCAGTTCTTC. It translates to CASSQERINNEQFF.

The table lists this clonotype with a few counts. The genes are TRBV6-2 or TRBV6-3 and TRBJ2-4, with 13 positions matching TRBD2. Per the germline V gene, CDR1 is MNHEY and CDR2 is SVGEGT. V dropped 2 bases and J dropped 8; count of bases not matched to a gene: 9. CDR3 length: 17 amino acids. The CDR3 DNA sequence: TGTGCCAGCAGTTACCCCCGACTAGCGGGAGGAGGATACATTCAGTACTTC. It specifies CASSYPRLAGGGYIQYF.

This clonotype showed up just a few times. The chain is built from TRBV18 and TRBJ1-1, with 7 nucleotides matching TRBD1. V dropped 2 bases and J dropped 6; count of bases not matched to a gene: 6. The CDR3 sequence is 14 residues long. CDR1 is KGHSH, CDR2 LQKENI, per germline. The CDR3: CASSPEATGAEAFF. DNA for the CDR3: TGTGCCAGCTCACCAGAGGCCACAGGGGCTGAAGCTTTCTTT.

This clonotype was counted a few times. CDR3 loop: CASSGVDRTDTQYF. The CDR3 region has the DNA TGTGCCAGCAGTGGGGTGGACCGCACAGATACGCAGTATTTT. V gene TRBV28 combines with J gene TRBJ2-3; no definite D call. V was clipped by 5 bases and J by 1 base, with 10 bases between them. This CDR3 spans 14 amino acids. Germline values: CDR1 MDHEN, CDR2 SYDVKM.

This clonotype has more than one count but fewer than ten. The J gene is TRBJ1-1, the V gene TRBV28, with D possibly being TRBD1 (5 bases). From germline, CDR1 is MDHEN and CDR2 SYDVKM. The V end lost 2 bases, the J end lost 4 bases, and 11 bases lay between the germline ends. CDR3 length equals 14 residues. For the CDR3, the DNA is TGTGCCAGCAGTTTAAGTCAGGGCGGCACTGAAGCTTTCTTT. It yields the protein CASSLSQGGTEAFF.

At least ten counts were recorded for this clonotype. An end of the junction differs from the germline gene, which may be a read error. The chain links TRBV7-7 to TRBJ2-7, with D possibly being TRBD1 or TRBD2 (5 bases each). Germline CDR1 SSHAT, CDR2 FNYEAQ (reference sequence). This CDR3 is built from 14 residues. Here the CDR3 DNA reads TGTGCTAGCAGCCTGAGGGGATTCCCCTACGAGCAGTACTTC. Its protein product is CASSLRGFPYEQYF.

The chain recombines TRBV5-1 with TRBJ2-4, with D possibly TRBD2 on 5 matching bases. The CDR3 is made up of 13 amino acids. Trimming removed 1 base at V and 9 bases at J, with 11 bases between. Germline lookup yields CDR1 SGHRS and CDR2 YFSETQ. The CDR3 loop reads CASSLLGERIQYF. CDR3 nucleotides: TGCGCCAGCAGCTTGTTGGGAGAACGCATTCAGTACTTC.

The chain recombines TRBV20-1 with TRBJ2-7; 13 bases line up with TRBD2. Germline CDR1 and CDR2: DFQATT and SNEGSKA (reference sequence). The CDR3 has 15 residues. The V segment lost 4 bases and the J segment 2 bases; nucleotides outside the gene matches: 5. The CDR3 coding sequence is TGCAGTGCTATCCTAGGGACTAGCGGGGCCTACGAGCAGTACTTC. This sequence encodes CSAILGTSGAYEQYF.

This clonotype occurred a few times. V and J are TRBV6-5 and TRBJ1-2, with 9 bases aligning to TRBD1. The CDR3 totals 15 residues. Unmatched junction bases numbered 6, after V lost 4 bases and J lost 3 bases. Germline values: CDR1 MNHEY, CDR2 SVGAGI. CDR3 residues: CASSWEGQGHYGYTF. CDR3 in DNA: TGTGCCAGCAGTTGGGAAGGACAGGGGCACTATGGCTACACCTTC.